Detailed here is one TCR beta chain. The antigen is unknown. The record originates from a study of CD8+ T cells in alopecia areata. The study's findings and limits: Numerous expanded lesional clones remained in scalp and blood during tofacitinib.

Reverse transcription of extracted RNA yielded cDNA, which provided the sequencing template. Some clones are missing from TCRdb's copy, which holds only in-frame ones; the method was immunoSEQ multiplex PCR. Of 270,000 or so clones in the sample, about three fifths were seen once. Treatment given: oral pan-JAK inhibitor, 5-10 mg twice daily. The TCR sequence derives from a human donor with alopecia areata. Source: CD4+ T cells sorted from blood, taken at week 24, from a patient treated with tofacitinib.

CDR3 coding DNA: TGTGCCAGCAGCTTAGACAGGGGTGAGACCCAGTACTTC. Translated: CASSLDRGETQYF. V is TRBV7-9 and J is TRBJ2-5, with TRBD1 matching 7 bases. This CDR3 has 13 amino acids. The germline V gene has CDR1 SEHNR and CDR2 FQNEAQ (reference sequence). V lost 1 base, J lost 5 bases, and 1 base stayed unmatched.